This TCR beta chain was found in a study of OX40 agonist ivuxolimab in advanced cancers. Notes on the study in general: Partial responders treated at 0.1-3.0 mg/kg exhibited clonal expansion among the lowest measured.

Assay: immunoSEQ multiplex PCR; the TCRdb copy retains only in-frame clones and omits some. The sample contains about 28,000 clones, roughly 84% of which appear only once. Germline V gene data show CDR1 as SEHNR and CDR2 as FQNEAQ (reference sequence). The CDR3 covers 12 residues. V was clipped by 8 bases and J by 3 bases, with 7 bases between them. Details on this clone: Its antigen is as yet unknown.

This clonotype originated in an adult with an advanced solid tumor such as melanoma, head and neck, liver or kidney cancer. Source: CD4+ or CD8+ T cells sorted from blood, taken in a trial of the OX40 agonist ivuxolimab. This chain uses TRBV7-9 with TRBJ2-2; D gene ambiguous. CDR3 sequence reads: CASEGYTGELFF. The CDR3 DNA follows: TGTGCCAGCGAAGGGTACACCGGGGAGCTGTTTTTT.